What follows are 14 T cell receptor beta chains derived from one specimen sequenced in a study of shared clonotypes between healthy human individuals. CD8 cells classed as naive were CD45RO-negative and positively selected for CCR7, excluding terminally differentiated effector memory CD45RA+ cells. The method was immunoSEQ multiplex PCR; TCRdb's version includes in-frame clones alone and lacks a portion of them. The sample shows roughly 2.1 million clones, roughly 91% of them seen only once. Sequenced sample: naive CD8+ T cells from PBMCs. The receptor source for this set is a man younger than 35 in good health. Some clones in this sample may be carry-over from other donors' samples.

CDR3 region: CASSLRSPTGREQFF. In DNA form, the CDR3 reads TGTGCCAGCAGTTTACGGTCCCCCACGGGACGTGAGCAGTTCTTC. The chain carries TRBV27 and TRBJ2-1; perhaps D is TRBD1 or TRBD2 (5 bases each). V gave up 2 bases and J gave up 9 bases, with 17 bases separating them. This CDR3 has 15 residues. Germline V gene lookup returns CDR1 MNHEY and CDR2 SMNVEV (reference sequence).

About this clone: At one end, the junction sequence differs from germline, possibly due to a read error. This sequence joins TRBV27 and TRBJ2-7; 8 nucleotides align to TRBD2. CDR3 length equals 15 residues. Germline V gene lookup returns CDR1 MNHEY and CDR2 SMNVEV (reference sequence). This CDR3 is CASSVSAGVFYEQYF. In DNA form, the CDR3 reads TGTGCCAGCAGTGTATCAGCGGGAGTATTTTACGAGCAGTACTTC.

The rearrangement joins TRBV2 to TRBJ2-2; TRBD1 aligns across 9 bases. This CDR3 contains 17 residues. Germline V gene lookup returns CDR1 SNHLY and CDR2 FYNNEI. V trimming: 7 bases; J trimming: 0 bases; junction bases outside the gene matches: 9. This chain's CDR3 is CASTQARDRANTGELFF. The CDR3 region has the DNA TGTGCCAGCACCCAAGCCCGGGACAGGGCGAACACCGGGGAGCTGTTTTTT. Complete variable domain (other parts from reference TRBV2 and TRBJ2-2): EPEVTQTPSHQVTQMGQEVILRCVPISNHLYFYWYRQILGQKVEFLVSFYNNEISEKSEIFDDQFSVERPDGSNFTLKIRSTKLEDSAMYFCASTQARDRANTGELFFGEGSRLTVL.

There are a few counts of this clone. The chain employs TRBV7-9 and TRBJ2-1; 9 nucleotides align to TRBD1. This CDR3 has 15 residues. Per the germline V gene, CDR1 is SEHNR and CDR2 is FQNEAQ (reference sequence). V lost 5 bases to trimming and J lost 0 bases; unmatched junction nucleotides: 2. DNA for the CDR3: TGTGCCAGCAGCCCGACAGGGGGCTCCTACAATGAGCAGTTCTTC. Its protein product is CASSPTGGSYNEQFF.

The CDR3 sequence: CASSLRAGVQLKKNEQFF. The CDR3 region has the DNA TGTGCCAGCAGCCTCCGAGCGGGAGTTCAGCTGAAGAAGAATGAGCAGTTCTTC. J is TRBJ2-1 and V is TRBV4-2, with 8 bases aligning to TRBD2. This CDR3 contains 18 residues. V dropped 4 bases and J dropped 7; count of bases not matched to a gene: 18. CDR1 LGHNA and CDR2 YNFKEQ come from the germline V gene.

J is TRBJ2-2 and V is TRBV14, with TRBD2 matching over 14 bases. Germline CDR1 is SGHDN and CDR2 is FVKESK. This CDR3 spans 17 amino acids. V lost 5 bases to trimming and J lost 4 bases; unmatched junction nucleotides: 6. The CDR3 loop is CASSAGTSGRGTGELFF. DNA of the CDR3: TGTGCCAGCAGCGCCGGGACTAGCGGGAGAGGCACCGGGGAGCTGTTTTTT.

V usage is TRBV6-6 and J usage is TRBJ2-5; tentatively, D is TRBD1 (6 bases). Trimming took off 1 base at V and 4 bases at J, with 13 bases between the two ends. The CDR3 consists of 15 residues. The germline gives CDR1 MNHNY, CDR2 SVGAGI (reference sequence). The CDR3 here is CASSYYRVGRETQYF. Written as DNA, the CDR3 is TGTGCCAGCAGTTACTACAGGGTGGGGAGAGAGACCCAGTACTTC.

V is TRBV6-1 and J is TRBJ2-7, with TRBD2 matching over 7 bases. V gave up 2 bases and J gave up 2 bases; unmatched junction bases: 6. CDR1 is MNHNS and CDR2 is SASEGT in the germline V gene. This CDR3 has 15 residues. The CDR3, as DNA: TGTGCCAGCAGTGAATTTCGGACTAGGCCCTACGAGCAGTACTTC. It specifies CASSEFRTRPYEQYF.

The chain has TRBV27 and TRBJ2-5; D is possibly TRBD2 (6 bases). The V gene's germline CDR1 is MNHEY and CDR2 SMNVEV (reference sequence). CDR3 length equals 14 residues. Trimming shortened V by 8 bases and J by 2 bases, and 15 bases separated the two germline ends. CDR3 in amino acids: CASGIVGGQETQYF. The CDR3 DNA reads TGTGCCAGCGGGATCGTTGGGGGGCAAGAGACCCAGTACTTC.

The chain is built from TRBV28 and TRBJ2-5; D is possibly TRBD2 (5 bases). The CDR3 consists of 13 residues. V lost 3 bases and J lost 4, with 9 bases in between. The V gene's germline CDR1 is MDHEN and CDR2 SYDVKM. The CDR3 is CASSFGLSETQYF. The CDR3 DNA reads as TGTGCCAGCAGTTTTGGACTTTCAGAGACCCAGTACTTC.

This clone was seen once. This rearrangement joins TRBV27 to TRBJ1-2; TRBD1 matches 8 bases. Trimming cost V 5 bases and J 4 bases; bases outside gene matches: 9. CDR3 length: 15 residues. Germline V gene sequence: CDR1 MNHEY, CDR2 SMNVEV (reference sequence). The chain's CDR3 is CASSPKTTGAYGYTF. CDR3 nucleotide sequence: TGTGCCAGCAGTCCTAAAACGACAGGGGCCTATGGCTACACCTTC.

This clone was seen a few times. The chain combines TRBV5-4 with TRBJ2-2; 12 bases align to TRBD2. The CDR3 contains 18 residues. J gave up 5 bases and V 0 bases, and 8 bases lay outside the gene matches. Germline CDR1 and CDR2: SGHNT and YYREEE (reference sequence). Here the CDR3 DNA reads TGTGCCAGCAGCTTGGAGCCTAGCGGGAGGGCGGCTACCGGGGAGCTGTTTTTT. It specifies CASSLEPSGRAATGELFF. The full variable domain, rest sourced from reference TRBV5-4 and TRBJ2-2, is ETGVTQSPTHLIKTRGQQVTLRCSSQSGHNTVSWYQQALGQGPQFIFQYYREEENGRGNFPPRFSGLQFPNYSSELNVNALELDDSALYLCASSLEPSGRAATGELFFGEGSRLTVL.

The V call is TRBV21-1, the J call TRBJ2-3; the D segment call TRBD2 is taken from the table without a DNA check. TRBV21-1 is flagged as a pseudogene. There are 16 residues in the CDR3. The CDR3: CASSKSGTSGPDTQYF. The DNA of the CDR3 is TGTGCCAGCAGCAAATCAGGGACTAGCGGTCCAGATACGCAGTATTTT.

The rearrangement links TRBV9 to TRBJ2-5; D is undetermined. Trimming stripped 0 bases from V and 5 bases from J, with 8 bases between. There are 13 residues in the CDR3. Germline V gene data show CDR1 as SGDLS and CDR2 as YYNGEE. The CDR3 here is CASSVALSETQYF. The CDR3 DNA follows: TGTGCCAGCAGCGTAGCTCTGTCCGAGACCCAGTACTTC.